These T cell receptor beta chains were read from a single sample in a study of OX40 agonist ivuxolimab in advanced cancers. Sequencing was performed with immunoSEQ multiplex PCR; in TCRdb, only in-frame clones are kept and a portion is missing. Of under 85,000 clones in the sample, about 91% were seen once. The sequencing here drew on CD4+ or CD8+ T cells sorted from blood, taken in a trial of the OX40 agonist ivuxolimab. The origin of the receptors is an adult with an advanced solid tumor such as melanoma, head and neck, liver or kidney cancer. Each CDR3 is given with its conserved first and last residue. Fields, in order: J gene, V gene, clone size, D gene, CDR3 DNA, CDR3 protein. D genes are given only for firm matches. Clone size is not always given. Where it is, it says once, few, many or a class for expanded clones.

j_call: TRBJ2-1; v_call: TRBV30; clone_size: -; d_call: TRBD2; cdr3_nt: TGTGCCTGGAGTGGGAGCGGGGGATTCTATGAGCAGTTCTTC; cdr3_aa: CAWSGSGGFYEQFF
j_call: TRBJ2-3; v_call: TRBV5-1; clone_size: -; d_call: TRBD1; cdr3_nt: TGCGCCACTTCCGGGACAGCCACAGATACGCAGTATTTT; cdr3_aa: CATSGTATDTQYF
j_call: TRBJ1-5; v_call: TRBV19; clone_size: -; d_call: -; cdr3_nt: TGTGCCAGTAGTATAGACGGATATAGCAATCAGCCCCAGCATTTT; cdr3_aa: CASSIDGYSNQPQHF
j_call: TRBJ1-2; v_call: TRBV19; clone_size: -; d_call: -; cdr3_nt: TGTGCCAGTAGCCTTGGGCAGGGCGTCTATGGCTACACCTTC; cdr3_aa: CASSLGQGVYGYTF
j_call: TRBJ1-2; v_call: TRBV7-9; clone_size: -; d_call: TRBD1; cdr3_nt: TGTGCCAGCAGCTTGTCACAGGGGGCAAATGGCTACACCTTC; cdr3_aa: CASSLSQGANGYTF
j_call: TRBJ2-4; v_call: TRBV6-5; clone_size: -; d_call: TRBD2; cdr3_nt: TGTGCCAGCAGTTACTCGACTAGCGGCAAAAACATTCAGTACTTC; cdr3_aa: CASSYSTSGKNIQYF
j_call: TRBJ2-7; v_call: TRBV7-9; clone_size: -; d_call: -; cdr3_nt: TGTGCCAGCAGCTTAGCGGAAGGACGCTACGAGCAGTACTTC; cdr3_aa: CASSLAEGRYEQYF
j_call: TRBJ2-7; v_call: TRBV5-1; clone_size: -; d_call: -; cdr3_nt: TGCGCCAGCGCCGCGCGGGGTTCCTCCTACGAGCAGTACTTC; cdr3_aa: CASAARGSSYEQYF
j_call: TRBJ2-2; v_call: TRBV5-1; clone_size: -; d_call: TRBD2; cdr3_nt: TGCGCCAGCGGGTTGATAGCGGGAGCGGCCGGGGAGCTGTTTTTT; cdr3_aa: CASGLIAGAAGELFF
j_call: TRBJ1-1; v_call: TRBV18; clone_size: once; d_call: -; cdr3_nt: TGTGCCAGCTCACCGACCGGTAACACTGAAGCTTTCTTT; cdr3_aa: CASSPTGNTEAFF
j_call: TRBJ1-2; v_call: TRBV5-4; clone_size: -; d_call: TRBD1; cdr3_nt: TGTGCCAGCAGCTTGGACAGGGGGAATGGCTACACCTTC; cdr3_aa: CASSLDRGNGYTF
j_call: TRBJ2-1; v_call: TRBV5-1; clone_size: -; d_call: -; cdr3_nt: TGCGCCAGCAGCCCCGTGGACAGGGAGGGACCCAGTGGTGAGCAGTTCTTC; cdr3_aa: CASSPVDREGPSGEQFF
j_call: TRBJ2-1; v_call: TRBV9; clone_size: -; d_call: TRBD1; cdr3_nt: TGTGCCAGCAGCGTTAGACAGGGAGCGCCTTATGAGCAGTTCTTC; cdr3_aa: CASSVRQGAPYEQFF
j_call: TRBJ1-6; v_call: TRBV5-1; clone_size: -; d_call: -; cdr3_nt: TGCGCCAGCAGCTTGATAGACGGGGGGAATTCACCCCTCCACTTT; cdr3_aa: CASSLIDGGNSPLHF
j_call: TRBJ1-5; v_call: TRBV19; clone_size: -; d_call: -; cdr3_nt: TGTGCCAGTCGCTTGACGGTTCTTGGCCAGCCCCAGCATTTT; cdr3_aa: CASRLTVLGQPQHF
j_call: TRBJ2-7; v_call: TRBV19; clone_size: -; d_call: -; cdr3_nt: TGTGCCAGTAGCTTTGGGCCGGGAAAGGAATACGAGCAGTACTTC; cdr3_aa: CASSFGPGKEYEQYF
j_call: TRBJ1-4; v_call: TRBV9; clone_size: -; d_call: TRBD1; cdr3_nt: TGTGCCAGCAGCGTCGGGACAGGGAATGAAAAACTGTTTTTT; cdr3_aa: CASSVGTGNEKLFF
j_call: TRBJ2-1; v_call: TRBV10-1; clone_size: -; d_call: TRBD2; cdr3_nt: TGCGCCAGCAGTGAGTCGACTAGCGGTCGGGATGAGCAGTTCTTC; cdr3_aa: CASSESTSGRDEQFF
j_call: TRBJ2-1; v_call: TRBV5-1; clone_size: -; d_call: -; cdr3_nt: TGCGCCAGCAGCTTGATTCGCAGCGGAACCCTAGATGAGCAGTTCTTC; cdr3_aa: CASSLIRSGTLDEQFF
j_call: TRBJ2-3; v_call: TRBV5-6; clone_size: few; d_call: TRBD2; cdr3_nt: TGTGCCAGCAGCCCTACAGCGGGAACAGGTGATACGCAGTATTTT; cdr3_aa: CASSPTAGTGDTQYF
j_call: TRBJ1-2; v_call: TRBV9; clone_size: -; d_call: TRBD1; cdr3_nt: TGTGCCAGCAGCGTAGACGGGACAGGGGGGACCTATGGCTACACCTTC; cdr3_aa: CASSVDGTGGTYGYTF
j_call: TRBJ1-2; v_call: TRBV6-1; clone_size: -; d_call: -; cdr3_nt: TGTGCCAGCAGTGAGGACAGAAACTATGGCTACACCTTC; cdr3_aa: CASSEDRNYGYTF
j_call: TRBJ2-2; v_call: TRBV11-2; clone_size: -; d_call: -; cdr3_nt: TGTGCCAGCAGCTTACTTATTTCGGGTTCCGGGGAGCTGTTTTTT; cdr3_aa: CASSLLISGSGELFF
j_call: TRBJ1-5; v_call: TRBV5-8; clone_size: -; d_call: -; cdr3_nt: TGTGCCAGCAGCTTGAAGTTAAAATGGGGCAATCAGCCCCAGCATTTT; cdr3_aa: CASSLKLKWGNQPQHF
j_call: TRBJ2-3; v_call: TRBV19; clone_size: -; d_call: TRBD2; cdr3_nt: TGTGCCAGTAGTTTCGGTGCGGGAGGGGATACGCAGTATTTT; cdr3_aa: CASSFGAGGDTQYF
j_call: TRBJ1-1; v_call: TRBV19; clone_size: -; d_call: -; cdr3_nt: TGTGCCAGTAGTATCCTAGGGCCAGCCCTTCAAGACACTGAAGTTTTCTTT; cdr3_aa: CASSILGPALQDTEVFF
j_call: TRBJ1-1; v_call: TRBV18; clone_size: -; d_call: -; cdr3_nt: TGTGCCAGCTCTATCCCTAAGGGGGTCCGGGACACTGAAGCTTTCTTT; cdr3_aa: CASSIPKGVRDTEAFF
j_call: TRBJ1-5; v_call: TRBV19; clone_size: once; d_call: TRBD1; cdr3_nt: TGTGCCAGTAGCCCGGGACAGGGAATGAGTCAGCCCCAGCATTTT; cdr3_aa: CASSPGQGMSQPQHF
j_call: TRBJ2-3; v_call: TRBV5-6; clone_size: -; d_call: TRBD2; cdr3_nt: TGTGCCAGCATCCCGCAGACTAGCAGCCGCACAGATACGCAGTATTTT; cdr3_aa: CASIPQTSSRTDTQYF
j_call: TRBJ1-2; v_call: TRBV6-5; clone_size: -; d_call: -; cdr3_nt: TGTGCCAGCAGTACAGGACAAGACATTAACTATGGCTACACCTTC; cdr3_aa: CASSTGQDINYGYTF
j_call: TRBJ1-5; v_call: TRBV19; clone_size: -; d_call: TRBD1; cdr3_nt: TGTGCCAGTAGTGAGACAGGGTTGGGGCAGCCCCAGCATTTT; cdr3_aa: CASSETGLGQPQHF
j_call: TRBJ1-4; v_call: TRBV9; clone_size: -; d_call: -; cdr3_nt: TGTGCCAGCAGCGTAGTGGGTTCAACTAATGAAAAACTGTTTTTT; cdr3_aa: CASSVVGSTNEKLFF
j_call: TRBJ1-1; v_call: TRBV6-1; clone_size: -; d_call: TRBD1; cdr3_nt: TGTGCCAGCAGTCAGACAGGGTTGAACACTGAAGCTTTCTTT; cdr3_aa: CASSQTGLNTEAFF
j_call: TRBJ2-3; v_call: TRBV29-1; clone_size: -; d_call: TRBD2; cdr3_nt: TGCAGCACCTCCGGAGCGGGAGGGGGAGATACGCAGTATTTT; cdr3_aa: CSTSGAGGGDTQYF
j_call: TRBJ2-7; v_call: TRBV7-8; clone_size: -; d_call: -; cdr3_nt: TGTGCCAGCAGCAAAGAGGACGAGCAGTACTTC; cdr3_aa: CASSKEDEQYF
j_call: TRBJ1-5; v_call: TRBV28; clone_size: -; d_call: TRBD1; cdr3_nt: TGTGCCAGCAGTCCAGGGGGCTTGTGGAATCAGCCCCAGCATTTT; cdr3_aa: CASSPGGLWNQPQHF
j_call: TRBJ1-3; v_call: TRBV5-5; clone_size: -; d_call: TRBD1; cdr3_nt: TGTGCCAGCAGCTTCGGGACAGGGACTGGAAACACCATATATTTT; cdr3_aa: CASSFGTGTGNTIYF
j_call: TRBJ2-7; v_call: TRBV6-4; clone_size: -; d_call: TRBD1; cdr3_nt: TGTGCCAGCAGCCAAACTGGCGGACAGGGGGCTGGCGAGCAGTACTTC; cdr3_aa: CASSQTGGQGAGEQYF
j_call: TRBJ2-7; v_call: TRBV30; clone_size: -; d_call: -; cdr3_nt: TGTGCCTGGAAGCTAAACGGGCTCTACGAGCAGTACTTC; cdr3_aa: CAWKLNGLYEQYF
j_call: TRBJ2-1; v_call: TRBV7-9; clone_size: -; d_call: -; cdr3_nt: TGTGCCAGCAGCCTTGACAGCCGCTCCTACAATGAGCAGTTCTTC; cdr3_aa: CASSLDSRSYNEQFF
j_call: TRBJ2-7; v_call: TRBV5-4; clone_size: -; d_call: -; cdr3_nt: TGTGCCAGCACCCGGGACCCAATAGGCGAGCAGTACTTC; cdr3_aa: CASTRDPIGEQYF
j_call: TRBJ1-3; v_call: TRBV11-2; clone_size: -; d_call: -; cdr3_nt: TGTGCCAGCAGCTTAGGCATTGGAAACACCATATATTTT; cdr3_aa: CASSLGIGNTIYF
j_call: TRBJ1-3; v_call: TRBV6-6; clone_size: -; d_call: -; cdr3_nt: TGTGCCACCCAATCTGGAAACACCATATATTTT; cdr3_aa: CATQSGNTIYF
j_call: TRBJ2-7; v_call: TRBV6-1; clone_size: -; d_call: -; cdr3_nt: TGTGCCAGCAGGGGCTACGAGCAGTACTTT; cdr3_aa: CASRGYEQYF
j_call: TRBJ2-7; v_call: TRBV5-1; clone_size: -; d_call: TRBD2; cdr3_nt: TGCGCCAGCAGTTCTAGCGGGACTTCCTACGAGCAGTACTTC; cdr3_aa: CASSSSGTSYEQYF
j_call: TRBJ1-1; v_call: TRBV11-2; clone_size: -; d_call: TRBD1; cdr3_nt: TGTGCCAGCAGCTTGGACAGGGGGAACACTGAAGCTTTCTTT; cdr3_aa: CASSLDRGNTEAFF
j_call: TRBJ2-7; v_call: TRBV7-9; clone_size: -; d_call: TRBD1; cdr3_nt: TGTGCCAGCACCCTCTGGGACAGTTCTTACGAGCAGTACTTC; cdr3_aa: CASTLWDSSYEQYF
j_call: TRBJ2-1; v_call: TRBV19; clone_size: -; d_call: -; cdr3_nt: TGTGCCAGTAGTGCGCGGGAATCTTACAATGAGCAGTTCTTC; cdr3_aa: CASSARESYNEQFF
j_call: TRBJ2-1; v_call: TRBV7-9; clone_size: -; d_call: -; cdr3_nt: TGTGCCAGCAGCTTAGTTGGTGGCAGGGTCCCGGTCAATGAGCAGTTCTTC; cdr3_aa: CASSLVGGRVPVNEQFF
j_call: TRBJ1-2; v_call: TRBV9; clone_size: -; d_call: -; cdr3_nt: TGTGCCAGCAGCGTAGAGGGAAACTATGGCTACACCTTC; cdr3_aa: CASSVEGNYGYTF
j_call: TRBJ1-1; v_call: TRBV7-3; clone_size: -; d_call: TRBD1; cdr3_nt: TGTGCCAGCAGCCCAGTAGACAGGGCCCCCGAAGCTTTCTTT; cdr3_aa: CASSPVDRAPEAFF
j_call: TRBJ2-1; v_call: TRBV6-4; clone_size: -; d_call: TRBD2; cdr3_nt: TGTGCCAGCAGTGACCCCCAGCGGGGCTACAATGAGCAGTTCTTC; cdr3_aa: CASSDPQRGYNEQFF
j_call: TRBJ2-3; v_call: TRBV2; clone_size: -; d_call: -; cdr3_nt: TGTGCCAGCAGTGTTACGGAGCGGGTACCCACAGATACGCAGTATTTT; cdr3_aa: CASSVTERVPTDTQYF
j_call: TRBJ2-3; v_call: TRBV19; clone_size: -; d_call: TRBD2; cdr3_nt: TGTGCCAGCTCGATCACAGCGGGAGGTCGTGATACGCAGTATTTT; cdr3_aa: CASSITAGGRDTQYF
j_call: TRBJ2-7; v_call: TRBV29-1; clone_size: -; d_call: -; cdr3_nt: TGCAGCGTCAACAGGGATTTAGGGGGGGAGCAGTACTTC; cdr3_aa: CSVNRDLGGEQYF
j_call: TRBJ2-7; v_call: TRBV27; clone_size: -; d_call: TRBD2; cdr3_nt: TGTGCCAGCAGTTCCTGGACTAGCGGGAGGGTTGAGCAGTACTTC; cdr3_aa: CASSSWTSGRVEQYF
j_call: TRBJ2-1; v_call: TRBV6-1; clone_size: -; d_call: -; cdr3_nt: TGTGCCAGCAGGGGCGGCTACAATGAGCAGTTCTTC; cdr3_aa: CASRGGYNEQFF
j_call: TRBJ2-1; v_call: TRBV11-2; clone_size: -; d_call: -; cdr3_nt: TGTGCCAGCAGCTTAGATCCTATAGCGAGTGAGCAGTTCTTC; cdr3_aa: CASSLDPIASEQFF
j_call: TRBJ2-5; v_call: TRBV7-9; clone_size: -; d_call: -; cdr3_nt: TGTGCCAGCAGCTTCGCAGGGCTAAGGGAGACCCAGTACTTC; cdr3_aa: CASSFAGLRETQYF